These 2 T cell receptor beta chains came from one sample sequenced in a study of blood T cell repertoires in COVID-19. Profiled with immunoSEQ multiplex PCR; TCRdb holds only in-frame clones, not every one. The sample includes some 250,000 clones, over 70% of them seen just once. The specimen was peripheral blood. The origin of the receptors is a woman aged 80 or over with acute or convalescent COVID-19.

This rearrangement joins TRBV25-1 to TRBJ2-3; D is ambiguous. The CDR3 length is 11 residues. The ends were cut back, 6 bases at V and 3 bases at J, with 4 bases in the middle. From germline, CDR1 is MGHDK and CDR2 SYGVNS. CDR3: CASRLTDTQYF. CDR3 DNA: TGTGCCAGCAGACTTACAGATACGCAGTATTTT.

The CDR3 sequence: CASSPRTGSYEQYF. CDR3 DNA sequence: TGTGCCAGCAGTCCCAGGACAGGATCCTACGAGCAGTACTTC. The chain combines TRBV27 with TRBJ2-7; 7 positions match TRBD1. V trimming: 5 bases; J trimming: 1 base; junction bases outside the gene matches: 5. From germline, CDR1 is MNHEY and CDR2 SMNVEV (reference sequence). The CDR3 length is 14 residues.